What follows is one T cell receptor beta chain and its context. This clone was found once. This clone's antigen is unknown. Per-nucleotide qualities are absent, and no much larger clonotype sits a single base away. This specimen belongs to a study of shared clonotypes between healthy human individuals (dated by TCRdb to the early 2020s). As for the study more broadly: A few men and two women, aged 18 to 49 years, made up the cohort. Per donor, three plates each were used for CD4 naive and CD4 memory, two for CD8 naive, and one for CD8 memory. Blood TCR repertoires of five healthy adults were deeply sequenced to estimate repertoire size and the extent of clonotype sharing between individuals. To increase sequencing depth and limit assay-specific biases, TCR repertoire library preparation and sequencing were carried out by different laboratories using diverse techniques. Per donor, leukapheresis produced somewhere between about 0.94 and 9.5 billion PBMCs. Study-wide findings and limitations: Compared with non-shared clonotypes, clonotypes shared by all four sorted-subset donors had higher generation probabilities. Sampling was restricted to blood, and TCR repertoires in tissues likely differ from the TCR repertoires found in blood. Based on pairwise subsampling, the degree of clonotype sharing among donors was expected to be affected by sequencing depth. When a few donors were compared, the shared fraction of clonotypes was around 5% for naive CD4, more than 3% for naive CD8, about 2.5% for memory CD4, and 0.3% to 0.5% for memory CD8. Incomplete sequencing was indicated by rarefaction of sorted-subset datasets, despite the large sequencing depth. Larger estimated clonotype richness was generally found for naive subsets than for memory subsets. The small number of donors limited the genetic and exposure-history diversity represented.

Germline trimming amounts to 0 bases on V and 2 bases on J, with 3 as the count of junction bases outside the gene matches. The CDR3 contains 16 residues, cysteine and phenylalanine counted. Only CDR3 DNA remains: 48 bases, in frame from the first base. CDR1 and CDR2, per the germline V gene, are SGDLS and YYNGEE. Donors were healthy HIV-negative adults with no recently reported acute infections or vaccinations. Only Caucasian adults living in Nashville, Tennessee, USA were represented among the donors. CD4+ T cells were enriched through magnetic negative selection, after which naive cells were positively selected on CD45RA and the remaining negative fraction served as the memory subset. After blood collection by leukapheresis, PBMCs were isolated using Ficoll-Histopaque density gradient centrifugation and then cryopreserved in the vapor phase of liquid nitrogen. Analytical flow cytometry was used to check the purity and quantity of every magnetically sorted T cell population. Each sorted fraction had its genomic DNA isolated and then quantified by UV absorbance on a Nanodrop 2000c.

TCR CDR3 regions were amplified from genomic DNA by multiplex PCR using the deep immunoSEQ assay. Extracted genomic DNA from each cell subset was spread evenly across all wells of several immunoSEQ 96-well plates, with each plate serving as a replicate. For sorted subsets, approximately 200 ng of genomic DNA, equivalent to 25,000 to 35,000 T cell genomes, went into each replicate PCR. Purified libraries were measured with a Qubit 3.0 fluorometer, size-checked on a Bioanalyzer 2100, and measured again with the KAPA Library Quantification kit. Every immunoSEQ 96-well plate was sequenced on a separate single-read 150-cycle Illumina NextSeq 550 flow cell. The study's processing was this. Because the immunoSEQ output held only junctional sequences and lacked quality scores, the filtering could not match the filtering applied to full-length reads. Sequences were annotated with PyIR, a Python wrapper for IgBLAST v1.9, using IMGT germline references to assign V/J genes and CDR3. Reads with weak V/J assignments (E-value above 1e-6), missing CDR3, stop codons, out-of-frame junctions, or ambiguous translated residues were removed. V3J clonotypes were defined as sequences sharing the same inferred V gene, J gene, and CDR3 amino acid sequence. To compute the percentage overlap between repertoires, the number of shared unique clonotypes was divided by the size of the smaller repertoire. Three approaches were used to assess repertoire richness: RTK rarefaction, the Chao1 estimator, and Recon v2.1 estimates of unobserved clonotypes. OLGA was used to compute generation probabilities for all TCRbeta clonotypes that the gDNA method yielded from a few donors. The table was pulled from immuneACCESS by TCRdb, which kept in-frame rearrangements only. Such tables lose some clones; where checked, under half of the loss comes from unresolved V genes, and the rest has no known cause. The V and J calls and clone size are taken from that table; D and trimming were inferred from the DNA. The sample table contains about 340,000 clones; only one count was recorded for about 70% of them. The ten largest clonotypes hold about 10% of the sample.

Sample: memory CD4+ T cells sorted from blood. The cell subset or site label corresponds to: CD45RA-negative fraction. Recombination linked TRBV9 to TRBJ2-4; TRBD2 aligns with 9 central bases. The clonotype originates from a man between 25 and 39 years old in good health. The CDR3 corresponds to CASSVEGLAPKNIQYF. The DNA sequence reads TGTGCCAGCAGCGTAGAAGGACTAGCGCCCAAAAACATTCAGTACTTC.